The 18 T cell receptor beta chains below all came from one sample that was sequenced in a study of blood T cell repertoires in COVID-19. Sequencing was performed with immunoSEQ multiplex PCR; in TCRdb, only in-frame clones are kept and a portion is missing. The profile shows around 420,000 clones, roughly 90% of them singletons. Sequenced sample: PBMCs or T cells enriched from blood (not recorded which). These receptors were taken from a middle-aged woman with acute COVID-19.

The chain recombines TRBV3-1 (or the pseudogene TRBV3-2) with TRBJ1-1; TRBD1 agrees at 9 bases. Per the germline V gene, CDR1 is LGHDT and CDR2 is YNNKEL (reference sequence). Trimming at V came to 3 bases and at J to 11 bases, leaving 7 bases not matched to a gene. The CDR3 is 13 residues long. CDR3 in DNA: TGTGCCAGCAGCCATTTTGGAGACAGGGGGGCTTTCTTT. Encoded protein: CASSHFGDRGAFF.

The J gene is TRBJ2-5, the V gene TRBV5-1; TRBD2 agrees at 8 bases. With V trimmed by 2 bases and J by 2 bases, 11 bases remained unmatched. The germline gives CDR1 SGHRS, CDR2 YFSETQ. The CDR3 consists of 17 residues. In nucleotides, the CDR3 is TGCGCCAGCAGCTTTTCTGGAACTAGCGGCCTTCAAGAGACCCAGTACTTC. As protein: CASSFSGTSGLQETQYF.

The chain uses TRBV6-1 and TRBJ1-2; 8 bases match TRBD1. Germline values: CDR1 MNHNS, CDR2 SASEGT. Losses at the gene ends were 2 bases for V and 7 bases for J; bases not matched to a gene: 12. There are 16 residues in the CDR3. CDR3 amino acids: CASSELALQGVSGYTF. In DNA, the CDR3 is TGTGCCAGCAGTGAACTAGCCTTACAGGGGGTCAGTGGCTACACCTTC.

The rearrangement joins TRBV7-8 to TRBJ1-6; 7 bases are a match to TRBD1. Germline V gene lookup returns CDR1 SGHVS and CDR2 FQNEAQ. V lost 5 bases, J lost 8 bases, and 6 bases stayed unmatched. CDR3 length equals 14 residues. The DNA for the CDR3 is TGTGCCAGCAGCAAGACAGGGCGCGATTCACCCCTCCACTTT. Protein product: CASSKTGRDSPLHF.

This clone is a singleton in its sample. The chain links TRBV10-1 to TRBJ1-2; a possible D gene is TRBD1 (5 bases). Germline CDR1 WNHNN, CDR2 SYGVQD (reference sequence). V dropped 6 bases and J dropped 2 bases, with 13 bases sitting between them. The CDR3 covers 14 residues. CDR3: CASRHTGINYGYTF. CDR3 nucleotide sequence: TGCGCCAGCAGACACACAGGTATCAACTATGGCTACACCTTC.

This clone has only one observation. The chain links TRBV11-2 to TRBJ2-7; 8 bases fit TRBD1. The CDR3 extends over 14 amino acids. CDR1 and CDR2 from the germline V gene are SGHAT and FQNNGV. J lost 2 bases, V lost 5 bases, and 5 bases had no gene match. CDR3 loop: CASSETGATYEQYF. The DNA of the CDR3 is TGTGCCAGCAGCGAGACAGGGGCTACCTACGAGCAGTACTTC.

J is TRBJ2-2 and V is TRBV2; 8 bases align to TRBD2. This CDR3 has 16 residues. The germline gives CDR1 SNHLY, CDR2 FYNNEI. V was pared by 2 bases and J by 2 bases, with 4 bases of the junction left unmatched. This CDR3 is CASSEYGGANTGELFF. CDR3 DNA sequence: TGTGCCAGCAGTGAATACGGGGGGGCTAACACCGGGGAGCTGTTTTTT.

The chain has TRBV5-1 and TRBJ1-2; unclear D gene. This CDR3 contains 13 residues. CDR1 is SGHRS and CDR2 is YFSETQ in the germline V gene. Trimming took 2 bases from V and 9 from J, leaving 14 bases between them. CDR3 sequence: CASSFRQASSYTF. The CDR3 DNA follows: TGCGCCAGCAGCTTCAGGCAGGCTTCGAGCTACACCTTC.

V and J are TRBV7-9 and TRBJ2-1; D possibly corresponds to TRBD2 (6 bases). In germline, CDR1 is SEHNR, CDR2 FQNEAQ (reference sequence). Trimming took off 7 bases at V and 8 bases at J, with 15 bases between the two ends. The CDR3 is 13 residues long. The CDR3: CASNSRGWDEQFF. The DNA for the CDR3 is TGTGCCAGCAACTCACGGGGGTGGGATGAGCAGTTCTTC.

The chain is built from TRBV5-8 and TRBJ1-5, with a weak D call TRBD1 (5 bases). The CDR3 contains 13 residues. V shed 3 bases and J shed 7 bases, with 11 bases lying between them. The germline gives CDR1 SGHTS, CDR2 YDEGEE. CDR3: CASSYRQSQPQHF. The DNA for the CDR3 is TGTGCCAGCAGCTACCGACAGTCGCAGCCCCAGCATTTT.

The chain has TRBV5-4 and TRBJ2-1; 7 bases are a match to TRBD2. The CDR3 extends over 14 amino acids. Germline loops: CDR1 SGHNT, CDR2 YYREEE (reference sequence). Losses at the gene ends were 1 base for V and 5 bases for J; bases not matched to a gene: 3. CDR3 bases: TGTGCCAGCAGCTTGTACCGGGAGGACAATGAGCAGTTCTTC. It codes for CASSLYREDNEQFF.

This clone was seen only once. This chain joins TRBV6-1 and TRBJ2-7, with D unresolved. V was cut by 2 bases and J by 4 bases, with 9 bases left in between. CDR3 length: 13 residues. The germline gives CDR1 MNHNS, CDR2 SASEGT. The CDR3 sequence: CASSERGVYEQYF. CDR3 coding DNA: TGTGCCAGCAGTGAACGAGGCGTTTACGAGCAGTACTTC.

The CDR3 loop reads CAISVAGALGLNTGELFF. DNA of the CDR3: TGTGCCATCAGTGTCGCGGGGGCTCTCGGTTTGAACACCGGGGAGCTGTTTTTT. The rearrangement links TRBV10-3 to TRBJ2-2; perhaps TRBD2 as D (7 bases). V lost 4 bases and J 1 base, leaving 19 bases between the germline ends. Germline assignment: CDR1 ENHRY and CDR2 SYGVKD. The CDR3 extends over 18 amino acids.

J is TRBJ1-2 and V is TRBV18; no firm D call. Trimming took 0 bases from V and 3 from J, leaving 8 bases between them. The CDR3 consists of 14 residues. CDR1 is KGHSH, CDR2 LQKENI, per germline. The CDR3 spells CASSPPNTDYGYTF. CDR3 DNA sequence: TGTGCCAGCTCACCACCCAATACGGACTATGGCTACACCTTC.

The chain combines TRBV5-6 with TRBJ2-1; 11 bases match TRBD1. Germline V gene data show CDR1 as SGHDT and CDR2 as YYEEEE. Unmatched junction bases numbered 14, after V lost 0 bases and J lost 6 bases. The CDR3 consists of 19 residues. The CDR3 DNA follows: TGTGCCAGCAGCTTGGAACGGACAGGGGGCGTCTGGCGTCCCAATGAGCAGTTCTTC. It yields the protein CASSLERTGGVWRPNEQFF. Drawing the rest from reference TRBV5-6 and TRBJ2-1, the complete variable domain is DAGVTQSPTHLIKTRGQQVTLRCSPKSGHDTVSWYQQALGQGPQFIFQYYEEEERQRGNFPDRFSGHQFPNYSSELNVNALLLGDSALYLCASSLERTGGVWRPNEQFFGPGTRLTVL.

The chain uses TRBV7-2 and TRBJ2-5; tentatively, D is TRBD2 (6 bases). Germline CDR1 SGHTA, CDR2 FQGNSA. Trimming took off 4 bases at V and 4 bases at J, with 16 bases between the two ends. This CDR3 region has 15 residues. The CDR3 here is CASSSRLGSSETQYF. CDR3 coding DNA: TGTGCCAGCAGCTCAAGACTAGGAAGTTCAGAGACCCAGTACTTC. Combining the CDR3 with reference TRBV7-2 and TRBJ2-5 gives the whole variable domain GAGVSQSPSNKVTEKGKDVELRCDPISGHTALYWYRQSLGQGLEFLIYFQGNSAPDKSGLPSDRFSAERTGGSVSTLTIQRTQQEDSAVYLCASSSRLGSSETQYFGPGTRLLVL.

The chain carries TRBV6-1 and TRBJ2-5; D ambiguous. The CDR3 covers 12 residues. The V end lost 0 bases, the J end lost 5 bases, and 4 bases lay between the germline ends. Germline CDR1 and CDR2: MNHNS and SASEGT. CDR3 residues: CASSEARETQYF. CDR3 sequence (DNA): TGTGCCAGCAGTGAAGCGCGGGAGACCCAGTACTTC.

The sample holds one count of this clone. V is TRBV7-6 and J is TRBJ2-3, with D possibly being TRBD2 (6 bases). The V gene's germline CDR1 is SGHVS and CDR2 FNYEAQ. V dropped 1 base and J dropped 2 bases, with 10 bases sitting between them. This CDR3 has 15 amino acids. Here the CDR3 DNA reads TGTGCCAGCAGCTTAGGCGGGATATTCACAGATACGCAGTATTTT. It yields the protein CASSLGGIFTDTQYF.